The 10 T cell receptor beta chains presented below share a single source sample, sequenced in a study of blood T cell repertoires in COVID-19. TCRdb keeps only in-frame clones here, not all; method: immunoSEQ multiplex PCR. Here the sample spans about 200,000 clones, roughly 83% being singletons. The sequenced sample was peripheral blood. These receptors came from a middle-aged woman with COVID-19, enrolled during active disease.

V usage is TRBV11-3 and J usage is TRBJ2-4; 7 bases fit TRBD2. V gave up 3 bases and J gave up 3 bases; unmatched junction bases: 8. This CDR3 comprises 16 residues. CDR1 is SGHNT, CDR2 YENEEA, per germline. The CDR3 reads CASSLSGTGGKNIQYF. The CDR3 region has the DNA TGTGCCAGCAGCTTGTCGGGTACGGGGGGCAAAAACATTCAGTACTTC.

This clone was detected only once. The chain employs TRBV7-9 and TRBJ2-1; D is perhaps TRBD2 (5 bases). There are 15 residues in the CDR3. CDR1 is SEHNR, CDR2 FQNEAQ, per germline (reference sequence). Trimming shortened V by 2 bases and J by 2 bases, and 10 bases separated the two germline ends. The CDR3 DNA is TGTGCCAGCAGCTTATTGGGAGACCCCTACAATGAGCAGTTCTTC. Translation: CASSLLGDPYNEQFF.

This chain links TRBV27 with TRBJ2-3; a possible D gene is TRBD1 (5 bases). The V and J ends lost 3 bases and 0 bases respectively, with 16 bases between them. Germline values: CDR1 MNHEY, CDR2 SMNVEV (reference sequence). The CDR3 loop spans 17 amino acids. Written as DNA, the CDR3 is TGTGCCAGCAGTTTTGCCCCGACAGCCCCTAGCACAGATACGCAGTATTTT. Translated: CASSFAPTAPSTDTQYF.

This clone was seen only once. The rearrangement uses TRBV3-1 (or the pseudogene TRBV3-2) and TRBJ2-1; unclear D gene. V lost 10 bases and J 4 bases, leaving 8 bases between the germline ends. The CDR3 sequence is 11 residues long. CDR1 and CDR2 from the germline V gene are LGHDT and YNNKEL (reference sequence). CDR3 coding DNA: TGTGCCACCGCCCGGTACAATGAGCAGTTCTTC. It specifies CATARYNEQFF.

V is TRBV6-4 and J is TRBJ1-1; perhaps TRBD1 as D (6 bases). The CDR3 has 14 amino acids. Trimming pared 7 bases from V and 3 bases from J, leaving 15 bases between. Germline-derived CDR1 and CDR2 are MRHNA and SNTAGT. CDR3 sequence (DNA): TGTGCCAGCAAAGCAGGGGTATTCGACACTGAAGCTTTCTTT. This translates into CASKAGVFDTEAFF.

This sequence joins TRBV7-8 and TRBJ2-7, with D possibly being TRBD1 (6 bases). CDR1 is SGHVS and CDR2 is FQNEAQ in the germline V gene. Trimming removed 1 base at V and 0 bases at J, with 13 bases between. This CDR3 is 16 amino acids long. The DNA for the CDR3 is TGTGCCAGCAGCTTAGGGGGTGGGACACCCTCCTACGAGCAGTACTTC. Translating it yields CASSLGGGTPSYEQYF. Full variable domain (missing parts from reference TRBV7-8 and TRBJ2-7): GAGVSQSPRYKVAKRGQDVALRCDPISGHVSLFWYQQALGQGPEFLTYFQNEAQLDKSGLPSDRFFAERPEGSVSTLKIQRTQQEDSAVYLCASSLGGGTPSYEQYFGPGTRLTVT.

The genes are TRBV5-1 and TRBJ2-5, with 7 bases lining up with TRBD2. After removal of 4 bases from V and 5 bases from J, the junction contained 8 bases not matched to a gene. This CDR3 comprises 14 residues. The germline CDR1 and CDR2 sequences are SGHRS and YFSETQ. Here the CDR3 reads CASSRGRDLETQYF. The DNA for the CDR3 is TGCGCCAGCAGCCGGGGGAGGGATCTGGAGACCCAGTACTTC.

This chain links TRBV6-2 or TRBV6-3 with TRBJ1-4, with 8 bases matching TRBD1. The CDR3 length is 14 residues. CDR1 and CDR2 (germline): MNHEY, SVGEGT. Unmatched junction bases numbered 14, after V lost 6 bases and J lost 14 bases. CDR3 DNA sequence: TGTGCCAGCAGCCCCCTTGTAGGACAGGGCCGGCTGTTTTTT. It encodes CASSPLVGQGRLFF.

This clone was seen just once. The genes are TRBV4-1 and TRBJ2-2, with TRBD1 matching over 7 bases. From germline, CDR1 is MGHRA and CDR2 YSYEKL. V was pared by 3 bases and J by 5 bases, with 27 bases of the junction left unmatched. This CDR3 has 22 residues. This CDR3 reads CASSQELLGTLLPGGDTGELFF. In nucleotides, the CDR3 is TGCGCCAGCAGCCAGGAACTACTTGGGACACTTCTACCAGGGGGAGATACCGGGGAGCTGTTTTTT.

The CDR3 region is CASSPSGNGMNEQFF. The CDR3 nucleotides read TGCGCCAGCAGCCCCTCGGGGAACGGTATGAATGAGCAGTTCTTC. The rearrangement joins TRBV5-1 to TRBJ2-1; D might be TRBD2 (5 bases). The V and J ends lost 4 bases and 7 bases respectively, with 18 bases between them. There are 15 residues in the CDR3. The germline CDR1 and CDR2 sequences are SGHRS and YFSETQ.